This is a list of T cell receptor beta chains from one sample in a study of metastatic and nonmetastatic thyroid tumors. TCRdb re-called the PCR reads via MiXCR. The sample yields around 30,000 clones, roughly 3.7% seen once. Sequenced: blood. All receptors derive from a female donor with papillary thyroid cancer or a benign thyroid nodule (not recorded which). Some clones in this sample may be carry-over from other donors' samples. CDR3s include the opening cysteine and the closing phenylalanine or tryptophan. The D gene is left open where the match is weak. Some rows mark clone size as missing; the rest say once, few, many or name a class of expanded clone.

>many|TRBJ1-2|TRBV4-2|TRBD1
TGTGCCAGCACCACGGACAGGGGCCTCCCTGGCTATGGCTACACCTTC
CASTTDRGLPGYGYTF
>few|TRBJ2-3|TRBV5-1|NA
TGCGCCAGCAGCCATTGGCAGGTCACAGATACGCAGTATTTT
CASSHWQVTDTQYF
>NA|TRBJ2-7|TRBV28|TRBD2
TGTGCCAGCACCCCTCCGGGACTAGCGGGGTCCTACGAGCAGTACTTC
CASTPPGLAGSYEQYF
>few|TRBJ2-1|TRBV20-1|TRBD2
TGCAGTGCTAGAGAAGGGACTAGACTCAATGAGCAGTTCTTC
CSAREGTRLNEQFF
>few|TRBJ1-2|TRBV27|TRBD1
TGTGCCAGCAGCGAGAACAGGGGGGCCTATGGCTACACCTTC
CASSENRGAYGYTF
>NA|TRBJ2-1|TRBV27|TRBD1
TGTGCCAGCAGTTTCCATAACCGGGACAGCAATGAGCAGTTCTTC
CASSFHNRDSNEQFF
>many|TRBJ1-2|TRBV4-1|TRBD1
TGCGCCAGCAGCCTAGGCTTCGGGACAGGGATTGATGGCTACACCTTC
CASSLGFGTGIDGYTF
>NA|TRBJ1-5|TRBV20-1|TRBD1
TGCAGTGCCGAAGGCGCCTGGGACAGCCATAGCAATCAGCCCCAGCATTTT
CSAEGAWDSHSNQPQHF
>NA|TRBJ1-5|TRBV10-2|NA
TGCGCCAGCTACTCGAACCGGGGAAGCACAGATAAGCAGCATTTT
CASYSNRGSTDKQHF
>NA|TRBJ2-6|TRBV2|NA
TGTGCCAGTTCCGGGACGGCTAGCTCTGGGGCCAACGTCCTGACTTTC
CASSGTASSGANVLTF
>NA|TRBJ2-5|TRBV12-3/TRBV12-4|NA
TGTGCCAGCAGTTTGACGGCAGCCCAAGAGACCCAGTACTTC
CASSLTAAQETQYF
>few|TRBJ2-1|TRBV6-1|TRBD2
TGTGCCAGCAGTGCGGCGGGAGACCCCAACTACAATGAGCAGTTCTTC
CASSAAGDPNYNEQFF
>few|TRBJ2-7|TRBV6-1|NA
TGTGCCAGCAGTACGAGGACACACTCCTACGAGCAGTACTTC
CASSTRTHSYEQYF
>many|TRBJ2-3|TRBV6-1|NA
TGTGCCAGCAGTTTGAGCGCTAGCACAGATACGCAGTATTTT
CASSLSASTDTQYF
>many|TRBJ1-2|TRBV30|TRBD1
TGTGCCTGGAGTCCCCTGGGACAGGGGGCAGCTGGCTACACCTTC
CAWSPLGQGAAGYTF
>few|TRBJ2-7|TRBV12-3/TRBV12-4|NA
TGTGCCAGCAGTTTTGCAGGGGACTACGAGCAGTACTTC
CASSFAGDYEQYF
>NA|TRBJ2-1|TRBV7-3|TRBD2
TGTGCCAGCAACTTAGGGCGGGAGTATTTCTTC
CASNLGREYFF
>NA|TRBJ2-6|TRBV6-1|NA
TGTGCCAGCACCTCACAGGGTTCCGGGGCCAACGTCCTGACTTTC
CASTSQGSGANVLTF
>NA|TRBJ2-2|TRBV5-1|NA
TGCGCCAGCAGCCGTGGACAGGGAGGGTACACCGGGGAGCTGTTTTTT
CASSRGQGGYTGELFF
>NA|TRBJ1-2|TRBV28|TRBD1
TGTGCCAGCAGTTTATCAAGGGGGCAGGTAGAAGGCTACACCTTC
CASSLSRGQVEGYTF
>NA|TRBJ2-2|TRBV6-7|NA
TGTGCCAGCAGTTACTCTTCGATTAGTCTCAGGGATTCTTCCGGGGAGCTGTTTTTT
CASSYSSISLRDSSGELFF
>many|TRBJ2-1|TRBV2|TRBD2
TGTGCCAGCAGTGGCCGGCGACTAGCGGGAAATGAGCAGTTCTTC
CASSGRRLAGNEQFF
>NA|TRBJ1-1|TRBV6-1|NA
TGTGCCAGCAGGCCGGGGCCGGTGAACACTGAAGCTTTCTTT
CASRPGPVNTEAFF
>NA|TRBJ1-1|TRBV20-1|NA
TGCAGTGCTAGGGGGCTAATGCCAGGGACAAGTGAAGCTTTCTTT
CSARGLMPGTSEAFF
>many|TRBJ2-2|TRBV12-3/TRBV12-4|NA
TGTGCCAGCAGCCCAAGAAGGTCCGGGGAGCTGTTTTTT
CASSPRRSGELFF
>many|TRBJ1-1|TRBV13|TRBD1
TGTGCCAGCAGTTGGGACAGGGGGCAAAGCACTGAAGCTTTCTTT
CASSWDRGQSTEAFF
>many|TRBJ1-3|TRBV9|NA
TGTGCCAGCAGTACAGGTTATACCTCTGGAAACACCATATATTTT
CASSTGYTSGNTIYF
>many|TRBJ1-2|TRBV11-2|TRBD1
TGTGCCAGCAGCTGGGCCGGGACAGGGGGCACGGGACGGGGGGTTGGCTACACCTTC
CASSWAGTGGTGRGVGYTF